This T cell receptor beta chain was identified in a study of T-cell reconstitution after alpha-beta-depleted transplantation in children. General study results and limits: Surviving recipient cells, namely T cells and thymic progenitors, were the source of high day-60 TCRbeta diversity in some patients. Reports say that about two months after transplant, the alpha-beta T cells came out of several hundred graft clones that had expanded.

Germline V gene lookup returns CDR1 SGHTA and CDR2 FQGTGA. The CDR3 totals 14 residues. This clonotype was observed a handful of times. Its antigen is as yet unknown. Compared with germline, one end of the junction differs, possibly owing to a read error. Preparation of the TCRbeta library was carried out with unique molecular identifiers. One entry per CDR3 protein results from TCRdb running MiXCR on the PCR reads. The table shows hundreds of thousands of distinct CDR3 sequences, with over 10% occurring only once. This chain joins TRBV7-3 and TRBJ2-3, with D perhaps TRBD1 (6 bases). The source of this sequence is a male patient under 18 who had a stem cell transplant for acute myeloid leukemia, so the T cells may come from the graft donor. The material sequenced was PBMCs, mostly from graft donor cells, taken 360 days after TCRalphabeta/CD19-depleted stem cell transplant. This chain's CDR3 is CASSVTGSTDTQYF. CDR3 DNA: TGTGCCAGCAGCGTAACAGGGTCTACAGATACGCAGTATTTT.